These T cell receptor beta chains were read from a single sample in a study of early T cells in non-severe SARS-CoV-2 infection. TCRdb fed the 5' RACE reads into MiXCR, producing one record per CDR3 protein. The sample shows more than 25,000 distinct CDR3 sequences, around 5% of them seen only once. The sample consisted of whole blood. The receptors were sampled from an adult who was a healthcare worker with PCR-confirmed SARS-CoV-2 infection or an uninfected control (not recorded which). Each CDR3 is given with its conserved first and last residue. The order of the fields is V gene, D gene, J gene, clone size, CDR3 protein, CDR3 DNA. A D gene is named only where the DNA matches it firmly. Not all rows give a size; the values are once, few, many and, for expanded clones, a class.

TRBV7-2	NA	TRBJ1-5	many	CASSLGVSNQPQHF	TGTGCCAGCAGCTTAGGAGTTAGCAATCAGCCCCAGCATTTT
TRBV5-1	NA	TRBJ2-1	many	CASSFYLGPNSYNEQFF	TGCGCCAGCAGCTTCTATCTAGGACCTAACTCCTACAATGAGCAGTTCTTC
TRBV28	NA	TRBJ2-7	many	CASSLALQTAEQYF	TGTGCCAGCAGTTTGGCCCTACAGACAGCCGAGCAGTACTTC
TRBV27	NA	TRBJ2-7	many	CASSSLRDVAYEQYF	TGTGCCAGCAGTTCCCTCCGGGACGTAGCCTACGAGCAGTACTTC
TRBV5-1	NA	TRBJ2-7	NA	CASSLKYAFNDEQYF	TGCGCCAGCAGCTTGAAGTACGCATTTAACGACGAGCAGTACTTC
TRBV10-3	NA	TRBJ1-1	many	CAIGLRDTEAFF	TGTGCCATCGGGCTGAGGGACACTGAAGCTTTCTTT
TRBV29-1	TRBD1	TRBJ2-3	many	CSVEDRGGDTQYF	TGCAGCGTTGAGGACAGGGGAGGAGATACGCAGTATTTT
TRBV29-1	TRBD2	TRBJ2-1	few	CSVALAGGYNEQFF	TGCAGCGTTGCCCTAGCGGGAGGGTACAATGAGCAGTTCTTC
TRBV7-6	NA	TRBJ1-1	many	CASSARRYTEAFF	TGTGCCAGCAGCGCCCGTCGTTACACTGAAGCTTTCTTT
TRBV5-1	TRBD1	TRBJ2-2	many	CASSETGGEWRRYTGELFF	TGCGCCAGCAGCGAGACAGGGGGCGAGTGGCGGAGATACACCGGGGAGCTGTTTTTT
TRBV28	NA	TRBJ2-4	many	CASSLSGAKNIQYF	TGTGCCAGCAGTTTATCAGGGGCCAAAAACATTCAGTACTTC
TRBV10-1	TRBD2	TRBJ2-1	many	CASSESSGSGNEQFF	TGCGCCAGCAGTGAATCTAGCGGGAGCGGCAATGAGCAGTTCTTC
TRBV4-2	NA	TRBJ2-7	NA	CASSQVEVARNEQYF	TGTGCCAGCAGCCAAGTCGAAGTAGCTCGAAACGAGCAGTACTTC
TRBV19	TRBD1	TRBJ2-4	many	CASSNPGQKNIQYF	TGTGCCAGTAGTAATCCGGGACAGAAAAACATTCAGTACTTC
TRBV20-1	NA	TRBJ2-3	NA	CSSSTQRRTDTQYF	TGCTCGAGCTCGACTCAGCGGCGCACAGATACGCAGTATTTT
TRBV2	TRBD1	TRBJ1-1	many	CASSLQGGTNTEAFF	TGTGCCAGCAGTCTACAGGGGGGGACGAACACTGAAGCTTTCTTT